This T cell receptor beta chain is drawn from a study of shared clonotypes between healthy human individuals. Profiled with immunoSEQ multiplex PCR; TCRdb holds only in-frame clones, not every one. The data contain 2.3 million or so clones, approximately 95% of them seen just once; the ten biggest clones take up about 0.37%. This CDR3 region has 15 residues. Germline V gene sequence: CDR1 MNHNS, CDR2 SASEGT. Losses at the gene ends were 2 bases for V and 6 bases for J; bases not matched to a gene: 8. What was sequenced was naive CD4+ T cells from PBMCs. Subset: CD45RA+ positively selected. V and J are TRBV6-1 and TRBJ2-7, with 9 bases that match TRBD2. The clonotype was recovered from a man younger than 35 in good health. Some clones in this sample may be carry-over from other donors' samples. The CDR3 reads CASSEIAGAGREQYF. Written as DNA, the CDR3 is TGTGCCAGCAGTGAAATAGCGGGAGCTGGGCGCGAGCAGTACTTC.